These 17 T cell receptor beta chains were all obtained from the same sample, sequenced in a study of tumor-infiltrating lymphocytes in primary liver carcinoma. Between 20 and 30 mg of unsorted bulk tissue served as the source from which RNA and DNA were co-extracted. Reverse transcription of about 500 ng total RNA with a constant-region primer produced TCR beta cDNA. The TCR beta library was amplified through three nested multiplex PCR rounds in a modified ARM-PCR procedure. Each of the first two PCR rounds ran roughly 9 cycles with TRBV1-TRBV30 forward and C-beta reverse primers. TCRdb independently ran MiXCR on the multiplex PCR reads; one entry per CDR3 protein. The data show 25,000 to 30,000 distinct CDR3 sequences, about 73% seen once. Sequenced input: liver tumor tissue from sampling region 3. Noted subset: tumor region T3, left-lateral pole. The receptors here all came from a man aged 40-50 years with primary liver carcinoma and hepatitis B virus infection.

Turning to this clonotype: A read error is likely, as this CDR3 ends without the conserved phenylalanine or tryptophan. The DNA is omitted, as the CDR3 cannot be located on it reliably, and the CDR3 follows TCRdb's listing. The chain uses TRBV11-2 and TRBJ1-4. The CDR3 is 16 residues long, ends included. CDR1 SGHAT and CDR2 FQNNGV come from the germline V gene. CDR3 sequence reads: CASSKTPGGRNEKLLI.

CDR3 DNA: TGTGCCAGCACCTGGACTAGCGGGAGGGCCCCCTACAATGAGCAGTTCTTC. Protein: CASTWTSGRAPYNEQFF. The V call is TRBV12-3 or TRBV12-4, the J call TRBJ2-1; 15 bases line up with TRBD2. The trim removed 7 bases at V and 2 bases at J, leaving 6 bases unmatched. CDR3 length: 17 residues.

Regarding this clonotype: One end of the junction fails to match germline, which may point to a read error. The chain employs TRBV4-1 and TRBJ2-7; maybe TRBD2 (5 bases). Germline values: CDR1 MGHRA, CDR2 YSYEKL. CDR3 length: 15 amino acids. This chain's CDR3 is CASSQDGIDSYEQYF. CDR3 sequence (DNA): TGCGCCAGCAGCCAAGACGGGATTGACTCCTATGAGCAGTACTTT.

Points on this clonotype: The conserved phenylalanine or tryptophan normally closing the CDR3 is absent here, so this likely arose from a read error. The chain is built from TRBV10-3 and TRBJ2-3, with 10 bases matching TRBD2. The CDR3 runs 16 residues. CDR1 and CDR2 from the germline V gene are ENHRY and SYGVKD. The CDR3 nucleotides are TGTGCCATCAGGCACACTAGCGGGGCTAACACAGTTACGCAGTATCTT. Translating it yields CAIRHTSGANTVTQYL.

V gene TRBV11-2 combines with J gene TRBJ2-6; the D gene is possibly TRBD1 (5 bases). Trimming left V 0 bases short and J 11 bases short, with 17 bases between. Germline values: CDR1 SGHAT, CDR2 FQNNGV. The CDR3 is made up of 16 amino acids. The CDR3 nucleotides are TGTGCCAGCAGCTTAGATCTCAGGGCTGGGGCAGACGTCCTGACTTTC. It translates to CASSLDLRAGADVLTF.

This clonotype was detected ten times or more. This chain uses TRBV4-1 with TRBJ2-1; D gene uncertain. The CDR3 has 16 residues. The ends were cut back, 4 bases at V and 5 bases at J, with 18 bases in the middle. The germline V gene has CDR1 MGHRA and CDR2 YSYEKL. CDR3 in DNA: TGCGCCAGCAGCCCGCTCGGTAACAACAACAACAATGAGCAGTTCTTC. It yields the protein CASSPLGNNNNNEQFF.

A note on this clonotype: The conserved closing phenylalanine or tryptophan is absent in this CDR3, likely reflecting a read error. V and J are TRBV6-1 and TRBJ2-1, with a weak D call TRBD1 (6 bases). The germline gives CDR1 MNHNS, CDR2 SASEGT. The V gene lost 2 bases and the J gene lost 3 bases, with 14 bases spanning the gap. CDR3 length: 16 residues. The CDR3 bases are TGTGCCAGCAGTGAATGGTGGCAGGGGAACTACAATGAGCAGTTCCTC. Residues: CASSEWWQGNYNEQFL.

In regard to this clonotype: The junction does not match germline at one end; this may be a read error. This chain joins TRBV5-6 and TRBJ2-2; 9 bases are a match to TRBD1. CDR1 is SGHDT and CDR2 is YYEEEE in the germline V gene. CDR3 length equals 15 residues. CDR3 region: CDSSSGTGLTGELFF. Here the CDR3 DNA reads TGTGACAGCAGTTCCGGGACAGGGTTGACCGGGGAGCTGTTTTTT.

Concerning this clonotype: A much bigger clone sits one base away, suggesting this may be a read error. The V call is TRBV10-3, the J call TRBJ2-1, with D unresolved. Germline CDR1 and CDR2: ENHRY and SYGVKD. CDR3 size: 15 residues. The CDR3, as DNA: TGTGCCATCAGTGAGATTCCCGGGCTAAATAATGAGCAGTCCTTC. Translation: CAISEIPGLNNEQSF.

Concerning this clonotype itself: Lacking the conserved final phenylalanine or tryptophan, this CDR3 likely reflects a read error. The V call is TRBV29-1, the J call TRBJ2-1, with TRBD1 matching over 7 bases. Trimming cost V 6 bases and J 10 bases; bases outside gene matches: 9. This CDR3 region has 12 residues. Germline CDR1 SQVTM, CDR2 ANQGSEA. CDR3 nucleotide sequence: TGCAGCGTCCGACAGGGTGGCAAGGAGCAGTTCATC. Translating it yields CSVRQGGKEQFI.

This clonotype was found a few times. V is TRBV5-5 and J is TRBJ2-1; 8 bases line up with TRBD1. J gave up 1 base and V 7 bases, and 4 bases lay outside the gene matches. The germline gives CDR1 SGHKS, CDR2 YYEKEE (reference sequence). The length of the CDR3 is 14 residues. The CDR3 nucleotides are TGTGCCAGCCCTGGACAGGGTTCCTACAATGAGCAGTTCTTC. Protein sequence: CASPGQGSYNEQFF.

This clonotype was observed at least ten times. This sequence joins TRBV6-6 and TRBJ1-1; weak D call: TRBD1 (6 bases). Germline CDR1 is MNHNY and CDR2 is SVGAGI (reference sequence). With 8 bases removed from V and 1 base from J, the gap between germline ends came to 14 bases. The CDR3 loop spans 14 amino acids. The DNA of the CDR3 is TGTGCCAGCCGAAACACAGGGCCGAACACTGAAGCTTTCTTT. This translates into CASRNTGPNTEAFF.

V is TRBV13 and J is TRBJ2-5; weak D call: TRBD2 (6 bases). The CDR3 runs to 16 residues. CDR1 is PRHDT, CDR2 FYEKMQ, per germline (reference sequence). Between the trimmed V and J ends, which lost 5 bases and 6 bases, there was a span of 22 bases. CDR3 bases: TGTGCCAGCAGCCCTACCCGGAGAGGAGGGGATAAGACCCAGTACTTC. This gives the protein CASSPTRRGGDKTQYF.

With respect to this clonotype: No conserved phenylalanine or tryptophan is present at the end of the CDR3, so a read error is the likely explanation. The chain is built from TRBV12-3 or TRBV12-4 and TRBJ2-5; the D call may be TRBD1 or TRBD2 (5 bases each). Trimming left V 9 bases short and J 7 bases short, with 18 bases between. The CDR3 runs 13 residues. As DNA, the CDR3 is TGTGCCAGTAATTTAACGGTTGGGGGGACCCAGTACTTA. It is translated as CASNLTVGGTQYL.

As for this clonotype: This CDR3 fails to terminate in the conserved phenylalanine or tryptophan, so it likely reflects a read error. The J gene is TRBJ1-4, the V gene TRBV11-2; D remains ambiguous. Trimming shortened V by 0 bases and J by 7 bases, and 12 bases separated the two germline ends. From germline, CDR1 is SGHAT and CDR2 FQNNGV. The CDR3 consists of 15 residues. CDR3 protein: CASSLDGSASEKLFL. The DNA for the CDR3 is TGTGCCAGCAGCTTAGACGGGTCCGCTAGTGAAAAACTGTTTCTT.

As concerns this clonotype: The missing conserved phenylalanine or tryptophan at the end of this CDR3 makes a read error likely. The chain carries TRBV4-1 and TRBJ1-6; 9 nucleotides align to TRBD1. The CDR3 is made up of 16 amino acids. The germline CDR1 and CDR2 sequences are MGHRA and YSYEKL. As DNA, the CDR3 is TGCGCCAGTAGCCATCACCTACAGGGGGCGGGTTCACCCCTCCACTCT. Amino acids: CASSHHLQGAGSPLHS.

In the case of this clonotype: At one end the junction does not follow the germline gene, possibly because of a read error. V usage is TRBV4-3 and J usage is TRBJ2-1, with 10 bases matching TRBD2. There are 16 residues in the CDR3. Germline assignment: CDR1 LGHNA and CDR2 YSLEER. This CDR3 reads CVGSQDGLAAYNEQFF. The CDR3 region has the DNA TGCGTCGGCAGCCAAGACGGACTAGCGGCATACAATGAGCAATTCTTC.